Listed below are T cell receptor beta chains from one sample, sequenced in a study of vaccination effects on CD4 cells after COVID-19. Assay: immunoSEQ multiplex PCR; the TCRdb copy retains only in-frame clones and omits some. The table lists 30,000 to 40,000 clones, around four fifths of them singletons, with just under 2% in the top ten. Their target antigens are unknown. The input for sequencing was CD4+ T cells from PBMCs cultured with HCoV-NL63 spike peptides, taken after COVID-19 vaccination. The receptor set was obtained from a human donor who received a COVID-19 vaccine. Some clones in this sample may be carry-over from other donors' samples. The CDR3 runs from the conserved cysteine through the conserved F or W. Fields, in order: J gene, V gene, clone size, D gene, CDR3 DNA, CDR3 protein. D genes are given only for firm matches. Size is stated for part of the rows, as once, few or many counts, or as a class when the clone is expanded.

TRBJ1-1 TRBV4-1 . . TGCGCCAGCAGCCTCGGACATACCAACACTGAAGCTTTCTTT CASSLGHTNTEAFF
TRBJ2-5 TRBV4-1 . . TGCGCCAGCAGCCATCCAGCTAGAGAAGAGACCCAGTACTTC CASSHPAREETQYF
TRBJ2-5 TRBV6-1 . . TGTGCCAGCAGTGAGTCTCCGGGGGAGACCCAGTACTTC CASSESPGETQYF
TRBJ2-1 TRBV7-2 . TRBD1 TGTGCCAGCAGCGCCCAGACAGGGATCTATGAGCAGTTCTTC CASSAQTGIYEQFF
TRBJ1-6 TRBV6-5 . TRBD1 TGTGCCAGCAGTAGCGGGACAGAGGGGTCACCCCTCCACTTT CASSSGTEGSPLHF
TRBJ1-2 TRBV6-5 few TRBD1 TGTGCCAGCAGTTGGAACAGGGGGAGCTATGGCTACACCTTC CASSWNRGSYGYTF
TRBJ2-2 TRBV30 once TRBD1 TGTGCCTGGATCCCTCCGGGACAGGGTTTTACCGGGGAGCTGTTTTTT CAWIPPGQGFTGELFF
TRBJ1-1 TRBV6-2/TRBV6-3 . . TGTGCCAGCAGTTGGGATCATACAGGGATACGCATGAACACTGAAGCTTTCTTT CASSWDHTGIRMNTEAFF
TRBJ2-3 TRBV5-4 . TRBD2 TGTGCCAGCAGCTTGGCCCAACTAGCGGGGCTCACAGATACGCAGTATTTT CASSLAQLAGLTDTQYF
TRBJ1-5 TRBV6-2/TRBV6-3 . . TGTGCCAGCAGTGGACAGTCAAATCAGCCCCAGCATTTT CASSGQSNQPQHF
TRBJ2-1 TRBV18 . TRBD2 TGTGCCAGCTCCCTACTAGCGGGGGATTACAATGAGCAGTTCTTC CASSLLAGDYNEQFF
TRBJ2-5 TRBV3-1/TRBV3-2 . TRBD2 TGTGCCACCCGGGCTAGCGGAGAGACCCAGTACTTC CATRASGETQYF
TRBJ1-2 TRBV29-1 . . TGCAGCGTTGTAAGGGAACCAAGTGGCTACACCTTC CSVVREPSGYTF
TRBJ1-5 TRBV6-4 . . TGTGCCAGCAGTGAAATGATGGGGGCGGGTCAGCCCCAGCATTTT CASSEMMGAGQPQHF
TRBJ1-1 TRBV5-1 . . TGCGCCAGCAGCTTGGCCGGGGACACTGAAGCTTTCTTT CASSLAGDTEAFF
TRBJ2-5 TRBV30 . . TGTGCCTGGAACTCAGCGCAAGAGACCCAGTACTTC CAWNSAQETQYF
TRBJ2-2 TRBV7-3 few TRBD1 TGTGCCAGCAGCGCATCAGGGGGAACCGGGGAGCTGTTTTTT CASSASGGTGELFF
TRBJ2-2 TRBV5-1 . . TGCGCCAGCCCCCCGACCGGGGAGCTGTTTTTT CASPPTGELFF
TRBJ1-2 TRBV6-2/TRBV6-3 . . TGTGCCAGCAGTCCCCCAGGGGTGAGCTATGGCTACACCTTC CASSPPGVSYGYTF
TRBJ1-1 TRBV7-9 . . TGTGCCAGCAGCTTACGGGGGGTAGACACTGAAGCTTTCTTT CASSLRGVDTEAFF
TRBJ2-2 TRBV18 . TRBD1 TGTGCCAGCTCACCGGGACAGGGCAACACCGGGGAGCTGTTTTTT CASSPGQGNTGELFF
TRBJ2-4 TRBV29-1 once . TGCAGCGTTATTGAACCGGGACGGCTAAAAAACATTCAGTACTTC CSVIEPGRLKNIQYF
TRBJ2-2 TRBV6-5 . TRBD1 TGTGCCAGCAGAAGGACAGGGTGGCGCACCGGGGAGCTGTTTTTT CASRRTGWRTGELFF
TRBJ2-3 TRBV2 . . TGTGCCAGCAGTGCAGAAGGATATAATACGCAGTATTTT CASSAEGYNTQYF
TRBJ2-2 TRBV7-9 . . TGTGCCAGCAGCCGACAGTACAGCACCGGGGAGCTGTTTTTT CASSRQYSTGELFF
TRBJ2-6 TRBV3-1/TRBV3-2 . . TGTGCCAGCAGCCGCGCGGTCTCTGGGGCCAACGTCCTGACTTTC CASSRAVSGANVLTF
TRBJ2-2 TRBV5-1 . TRBD1 TGCGCCAGCAGCTTCGACAGGGGGATTTTCGGGGAGCTGTTTTTT CASSFDRGIFGELFF
TRBJ1-2 TRBV7-9 few . TGTGCCAGCAGCCCCTTCGGCTACACCTTC CASSPFGYTF
TRBJ2-2 TRBV30 . . TGTGCCTGGAGTATCTTCCGGGCCACCCCCGGGGAGCTGTTTTTT CAWSIFRATPGELFF
TRBJ1-2 TRBV7-8 . . TGTGCCAGCAGCCGGGACTCAAAAAACTATGGCTACACCTTC CASSRDSKNYGYTF
TRBJ2-1 TRBV7-2 . . TGTGCCAGCAGCTCAACTCCCGGGACACCGCAGTTCTTC CASSSTPGTPQFF
TRBJ2-1 TRBV6-6 once TRBD2 TGTGCCAGCAGGGCGCTAGCGGGGGGAAGCAATGAGCAGTTCTTC CASRALAGGSNEQFF
TRBJ1-1 TRBV5-1 . . TGCGCCAGCAGCTTGGTGGGGGACACTGAAGCTTTCTTT CASSLVGDTEAFF
TRBJ1-5 TRBV2 . TRBD1 TGTGCCAGCAGCGGAAGGACAGGGGATCAGCCCCAGCATTTT CASSGRTGDQPQHF
TRBJ1-1 TRBV10-1 . . TGCGCCAGCAGTGAAAATGGAAGGGCTAGTGAAGCTTTCTTT CASSENGRASEAFF
TRBJ1-1 TRBV9 . . TGTGCCAGCAGCGTATCACAGGGTAGCGACACTGAAGCTTTCTTT CASSVSQGSDTEAFF
TRBJ1-2 TRBV18 . . TGTGCCAGCTCACCACCGAGCAGGGGAGACTATGGCTACACCTTC CASSPPSRGDYGYTF
TRBJ2-5 TRBV18 . . TGTGCCAGCTCAGGGGTCGGGGGAGAGACCCAGTACTTC CASSGVGGETQYF
TRBJ2-2 TRBV5-5 once TRBD2 TGTGCCAGCAGCTTCCGGGGGGATGAGTTGTCCGGGGAGCTGTTTTTT CASSFRGDELSGELFF
TRBJ1-2 TRBV29-1 . . TGCAGCGTTGTGGACGGAGTCAACTATGGCTACACCTTC CSVVDGVNYGYTF
TRBJ1-1 TRBV5-1 . TRBD1 TGCGCCAGCAGCCCCCGCCCGCCCGGACAGGACATGAACACTGAAGCTTTCTTT CASSPRPPGQDMNTEAFF
TRBJ2-3 TRBV2 . . TGTGCCGGGGTGAGGGGGGCATTGACAGATACGCAGTATTTT CAGVRGALTDTQYF
TRBJ2-1 TRBV18 . . TGTGCCAGCTCACCACCGAGGGGATACAATGAGCAGTTCTTC CASSPPRGYNEQFF
TRBJ2-5 TRBV30 . . TGTGCCTGGGGATTGGCGGGGGCCGGGTACTTC CAWGLAGAGYF
TRBJ2-1 TRBV6-6 . TRBD1 TGTGCCAGCAGTCATGACCTACCGAGAAGGGACAGGGTTTCTGACAATGAGCAGTTCTTC CASSHDLPRRDRVSDNEQFF
TRBJ1-2 TRBV29-1 . . TGCAGCGTTGAAGCCGCTAACTATGGCTACACCTTC CSVEAANYGYTF
TRBJ1-1 TRBV4-1 . . TGCGCCAGCAGCGGGGGTCAGAACACTGAAGCTTTCTTT CASSGGQNTEAFF
TRBJ2-3 TRBV18 once TRBD1 TGTGCCAGCTCACCTCGGACAGGGGGCATCACAGATACGCAGTATTTT CASSPRTGGITDTQYF
TRBJ2-5 TRBV11-2 . . TGTGCCAGCAGCTCAGACTGGGGCCTGAGGACGGAGACCCAGTACTTC CASSSDWGLRTETQYF
TRBJ2-2 TRBV24-1 . . TGTGCCACCAGTGATTCTGGGCCAGGCAGCCTGACCGGGGAGCTGTTTTTT CATSDSGPGSLTGELFF